The subject of this entry is one T cell receptor (beta chain). The antigen remains undetermined. The V end was cut by 6 bases, the J end by 4 bases, with 21 bases between. This CDR3 is built from 16 residues. Looked up from germline, CDR1 is MNHNS and CDR2 is SASEGT. The data were taken from a study of T cells after yellow fever vaccination. Whole-study context: For low cell numbers, libraries were made with SMART-Seq v4 Ultra Low Input. Study conclusions and caveats: The study re-detected most primary-vaccination clones after the booster (roughly 96% CD4, roughly 85% CD8).

The study made its TCR cDNA through 5'RACE template switching. That step introduced a universal primer site along with UMIs. MiXCR, applied by TCRdb to the 5' RACE reads, yields one record per CDR3 protein. The table lists under 600,000 distinct CDR3 sequences, about 14% of them singletons. Sample: PBMCs, taken on the day of the yellow fever booster vaccination. The chain recombines TRBV6-1 with TRBJ2-5, with D tentatively TRBD2 (8 bases). This TCR was recovered from a man aged 30-40 years who received the YFV17D yellow fever vaccine. CDR3 nucleotides: TGTGCCAGCAGGACTAGCGACAGGGTTTTGGCAGAGACCCAGTACTTC. Translated: CASRTSDRVLAETQYF.